Below are 28 T cell receptor beta chains sequenced from a single sample in a study of shared clonotypes between healthy human individuals. Clones were read by immunoSEQ multiplex PCR, and TCRdb kept only the in-frame ones, dropping some. This sample carries millions of clones, roughly 94% of them seen once, and the ten largest clones take 0.1% to 0.15%. The sample consisted of naive CD4+ T cells sorted from blood. The subset was: CD45RA+ positively selected. Receptor source: a man aged 18 to 35 in good health.

The gene calls are TRBV5-1 and TRBJ2-2, with a possible D match to TRBD2 (6 bases). Germline V gene data show CDR1 as SGHRS and CDR2 as YFSETQ. CDR3 length equals 15 residues. Deletions cut 4 bases from V and 0 bases from J, with 10 bases between. The CDR3 sequence is CASSDAGTNTGELFF. CDR3 nucleotides: TGCGCCAGCAGCGATGCGGGAACGAACACCGGGGAGCTGTTTTTT.

About this clone itself: The sample carries other DNA sequences with the same CDR3. The chain links TRBV7-9 to TRBJ2-7; D may be TRBD1 (5 bases). From germline, CDR1 is SEHNR and CDR2 FQNEAQ (reference sequence). This CDR3 is 14 amino acids long. V lost 1 base and J lost 0, with 7 bases in between. The CDR3 sequence is CASSLDQGSYEQYF. In DNA form, the CDR3 reads TGTGCCAGCAGCTTAGACCAGGGCTCCTACGAGCAGTACTTC.

This clone was picked up one time. This sequence joins TRBV30 and TRBJ2-7; TRBD2 matches at 11 bases. Per the germline V gene, CDR1 is GTSNPN and CDR2 is SVGIG (reference sequence). The junction had 9 bases not matched to a gene; V was cut back by 7 bases and J by 4 bases. The CDR3 spans 14 residues. The CDR3 nucleotides read TGTGCCTACTCATCCGGGACTAGCGGATACGAGCAGTACTTC. Translated, it gives CAYSSGTSGYEQYF.

The chain is built from TRBV27 and TRBJ2-3; D is unclear. This CDR3 has 16 residues. Trimming left V 5 bases short and J 0 bases short, with 15 bases between. Germline V gives CDR1 MNHEY, CDR2 SMNVEV (reference sequence). The DNA of the CDR3 is TGTGCCAGCAGTCCAGGACGGACCTTTAGCACAGATACGCAGTATTTT. It is translated as CASSPGRTFSTDTQYF.

Comments on this clone: Other DNA sequences within the sample encode an identical CDR3. DNA for the CDR3: TGTGCCAGCAGCTTAGGACAGGGGAGCAACGAGCAGTACTTC. This sequence encodes CASSLGQGSNEQYF. The gene calls are TRBV7-9 and TRBJ2-7, with 8 nucleotides matching TRBD1. The germline V gene has CDR1 SEHNR and CDR2 FQNEAQ (reference sequence). V shed 1 base and J 5 bases; nucleotides not matched to a gene: 4. The CDR3 is 14 residues long.

The CDR3 spells CASSEAGFRDKTYEQYF. The CDR3 DNA is TGTGCCAGCAGTGAAGCGGGCTTTCGGGACAAGACCTACGAGCAGTACTTC. The V gene is TRBV2, the J gene TRBJ2-7; D perhaps matches TRBD1 (6 bases). Germline CDR1 is SNHLY and CDR2 is FYNNEI. This CDR3 has 17 amino acids. Trimming stripped 0 bases from V and 2 bases from J, with 17 bases between.

CDR3 DNA sequence: TGCAGCGTGGAGGCTGGGGGGCCCCACGAGCAGTACTTC. Its translation: CSVEAGGPHEQYF. This chain connects TRBV29-1 to TRBJ2-7; D may correspond to TRBD1 or TRBD2 (6 bases each). Trimming pared 6 bases from V and 5 bases from J, leaving 17 bases between. Germline loops: CDR1 SQVTM, CDR2 ANQGSEA. This CDR3 is 13 amino acids long.

The chain uses TRBV28 and TRBJ1-2; D is perhaps TRBD1 (5 bases). Germline CDR1 reads MDHEN; CDR2 reads SYDVKM. CDR3 size: 16 residues. The V and J ends lost 6 bases and 8 bases respectively, with 25 bases between them. DNA for the CDR3: TGTGCCAGCAGGGCCCCTATGGGGGACCATCTCGTAGGCTACACCTTC. It is translated as CASRAPMGDHLVGYTF.

The rearrangement uses TRBV12-5 and TRBJ2-7; the match to TRBD1 covers 10 bases. The J segment lost 7 bases and the V segment lost 4 bases, leaving 4 bases of the junction unmatched. The CDR3 runs to 13 residues. Looked up from germline, CDR1 is LGHNT and CDR2 is FRNRAP. The CDR3 DNA reads TGTGCTAGTGGTTGGGACAGGGGAAGGGAGCAGTACTTC. Protein: CASGWDRGREQYF. The whole variable domain, remainder taken from reference TRBV12-5 and TRBJ2-7, is DARVTQTPRHKVTEMGQEVTMRCQPILGHNTVFWYRQTMMQGLELLAYFRNRAPLDDSGMPKDRFSAEMPDATLATLKIQPSEPRDSAVYFCASGWDRGREQYFGPGTRLTVT.

This clone has only one observation. The chain joins TRBV7-9 to TRBJ2-2, with 9 positions matching TRBD2. Germline CDR1 SEHNR, CDR2 FQNEAQ (reference sequence). V lost 5 bases and J lost 5; bases outside the gene matches: 9. The CDR3 sequence is 16 residues long. CDR3 DNA: TGTGCCAGCAGCATTAGCGGGGGCCGGGTAACCGGGGAGCTGTTTTTT. It yields the protein CASSISGGRVTGELFF.

CDR3 bases: TGTGCCAGCAGCTTAGGGACAGGGGGTAACTATGGCTACACCTTC. Protein sequence: CASSLGTGGNYGYTF. The chain joins TRBV7-2 to TRBJ1-2, with 10 positions matching TRBD1. This CDR3 is 15 amino acids long. The V and J ends lost 1 base and 1 base, in that order; junction bases with no gene match: 0. Germline values: CDR1 SGHTA, CDR2 FQGNSA.

The chain carries TRBV2 and TRBJ2-7; 11 bases agree with TRBD1. J gave up 5 bases and V 6 bases, and 9 bases lay outside the gene matches. The CDR3 is made up of 15 amino acids. Germline loops: CDR1 SNHLY, CDR2 FYNNEI. Here the CDR3 DNA reads TGTGCCAGCAGCGGCGGGACAGGGGGTGGGAACGAGCAGTACTTC. This translates into CASSGGTGGGNEQYF.

This clone occurred once. The rearrangement uses TRBV5-6 and TRBJ1-1, with 10 bases aligning to TRBD1. Germline V gene data show CDR1 as SGHDT and CDR2 as YYEEEE. Trimming cost V 4 bases and J 3 bases; bases outside gene matches: 9. The CDR3 covers 16 residues. The DNA for the CDR3 is TGTGCCAGCAGCATCAGGACAGGGGGTTGGTACACTGAAGCTTTCTTT. It specifies CASSIRTGGWYTEAFF.

This chain uses TRBV7-2 with TRBJ2-3; 7 nucleotides agree with TRBD1. Per the germline V gene, CDR1 is SGHTA and CDR2 is FQGNSA. This CDR3 is built from 17 residues. Trimming at V came to 5 bases and at J to 0 bases, leaving 11 bases not matched to a gene. Here the CDR3 reads CASSARRGGPSTDTQYF. For the CDR3, the DNA is TGTGCCAGCAGCGCCCGTCGAGGGGGCCCTAGCACAGATACGCAGTATTTT. Looking up the rest from reference TRBV7-2 and TRBJ2-3 gives the full variable domain: GAGVSQSPSNKVTEKGKDVELRCDPISGHTALYWYRQSLGQGLEFLIYFQGNSAPDKSGLPSDRFSAERTGGSVSTLTIQRTQQEDSAVYLCASSARRGGPSTDTQYFGPGTRLTVL.

The DNA of the CDR3 is TGTGCCATCAGTCCGGGGATGGATTCACCCCTCCACTTT. Its protein product is CAISPGMDSPLHF. The gene calls are TRBV10-3 and TRBJ1-6; D is ambiguous. Germline-derived CDR1 and CDR2 are ENHRY and SYGVKD. The CDR3 runs to 13 residues. V was shortened by 5 bases and J by 8 bases, with 10 bases between the two germline ends.

With respect to this clone: The sample holds other DNA sequences that translate to the same CDR3. This sequence joins TRBV6-1 and TRBJ1-2, with a possible D match to TRBD1 (5 bases). The V gene lost 3 bases and the J gene lost 5 bases, with 10 bases spanning the gap. This CDR3 spans 13 amino acids. Germline V CDR1 and CDR2: MNHNS, SASEGT. The CDR3 region has the DNA TGTGCCAGCAGTGAGGCGGGGGGTTATGGCTACACCTTC. Translating gives CASSEAGGYGYTF.

This clone was detected once. This rearrangement joins TRBV2 to TRBJ2-7, with D uncertain. This CDR3 has 11 amino acids. With 7 bases removed from V and 3 bases from J, the gap between germline ends came to 7 bases. Germline V gene sequence: CDR1 SNHLY, CDR2 FYNNEI. The DNA of the CDR3 is TGTGCCAGCACATCAGGCTACGAGCAGTACTTC. It is translated as CASTSGYEQYF.

The rearrangement links TRBV5-1 to TRBJ2-1; 7 nucleotides align to TRBD2. Unmatched junction bases numbered 10, after V lost 4 bases and J lost 0 bases. The CDR3 has 17 residues. CDR1 and CDR2 from the germline V gene are SGHRS and YFSETQ. In DNA form, the CDR3 reads TGCGCCAGCAGCCTGAATAAAGCGGGGAGCTCCTACAATGAGCAGTTCTTC. It specifies CASSLNKAGSSYNEQFF. The whole variable domain, remainder taken from reference TRBV5-1 and TRBJ2-1, is KAGVTQTPRYLIKTRGQQVTLSCSPISGHRSVSWYQQTPGQGLQFLFEYFSETQRNKGNFPGRFSGRQFSNSRSEMNVSTLELGDSALYLCASSLNKAGSSYNEQFFGPGTRLTVL.

This chain uses TRBV2 with TRBJ1-5, with 11 bases aligning to TRBD1. This CDR3 has 14 amino acids. The trim removed 4 bases at V and 7 bases at J, leaving 3 bases unmatched. CDR1 is SNHLY, CDR2 FYNNEI, per germline. CDR3 sequence reads: CASSGTGGRQPQHF. The CDR3 nucleotides read TGTGCCAGCAGTGGGACAGGGGGCCGGCAGCCCCAGCATTTT.

The V and J genes are TRBV18 and TRBJ2-5; D gene unclear. This CDR3 spans 13 amino acids. V dropped 5 bases and J dropped 5 bases, with 12 bases sitting between them. Per the germline V gene, CDR1 is KGHSH and CDR2 is LQKENI. The CDR3 DNA reads as TGTGCCAGCTCATGGGTCCTTAGGGAGACCCAGTACTTC. This codes for CASSWVLRETQYF.

V usage is TRBV5-4 and J usage is TRBJ1-3; D perhaps matches TRBD1 (6 bases). The CDR3 runs to 15 residues. Germline assignment: CDR1 SGHNT and CDR2 YYREEE (reference sequence). The V and J ends lost 3 bases and 4 bases respectively, with 14 bases between them. The CDR3 bases are TGTGCCAGCAGCTCAGTGGGGGCGCGAGGAAACACCATATATTTT. This gives the protein CASSSVGARGNTIYF.

This clone was counted once. The V gene is TRBV9, the J gene TRBJ1-1; D is ambiguous. This CDR3 has 14 amino acids. Per germline, CDR1 SGDLS and CDR2 YYNGEE. V gave up 4 bases and J gave up 0 bases, with 10 bases separating them. The CDR3 spells CASSPPAVNTEAFF. The CDR3 coding sequence is TGTGCCAGCAGCCCCCCGGCCGTGAACACTGAAGCTTTCTTT.

J is TRBJ1-6 and V is TRBV6-6, with D unclear. The V end was cut by 8 bases, the J end by 0 bases, with 8 bases between. The CDR3 length is 14 residues. Germline loops: CDR1 MNHNY, CDR2 SVGAGI (reference sequence). CDR3 coding DNA: TGTGCCAGCCGCCGGAGCTCCTATAATTCACCCCTCCACTTT. It yields the protein CASRRSSYNSPLHF.

The rearrangement joins TRBV7-2 to TRBJ2-5; perhaps TRBD2 as D (6 bases). The CDR3 length is 14 residues. Trimming pared 3 bases from V and 5 bases from J, leaving 13 bases between. Germline-derived CDR1 and CDR2 are SGHTA and FQGNSA. CDR3 in amino acids: CASSFGPAGETQYF. For the CDR3, the DNA is TGTGCCAGCAGCTTTGGACCGGCGGGGGAGACCCAGTACTTC.

The rearrangement uses TRBV11-2 and TRBJ1-1, with 7 bases aligning to TRBD1. The CDR3 is 14 amino acids. The germline CDR1 and CDR2 sequences are SGHAT and FQNNGV. Trimming at V came to 5 bases and at J to 0 bases, leaving 3 bases not matched to a gene. The CDR3 loop reads CASSPGTVNTEAFF. The CDR3 DNA is TGTGCCAGCAGCCCCGGGACAGTGAACACTGAAGCTTTCTTT.

The chain employs TRBV9 and TRBJ2-7; D unresolved. Germline CDR1 SGDLS, CDR2 YYNGEE. Trimming took off 0 bases at V and 4 bases at J, with 11 bases between the two ends. This CDR3 has 14 residues. The CDR3 here is CASSVDLVSYEQYF. CDR3 sequence (DNA): TGTGCCAGCAGCGTAGACCTAGTAAGTTACGAGCAGTACTTC.

The chain combines TRBV6-1 with TRBJ1-1; D is ambiguous. In germline, CDR1 is MNHNS, CDR2 SASEGT. The CDR3 sequence is 15 residues long. Between the trimmed V and J ends, which lost 3 bases and 6 bases, there was a span of 17 bases. DNA for the CDR3: TGTGCCAGCAGTGATCGCGGACGATTCCGCGCTGAAGCTTTCTTT. Amino acids: CASSDRGRFRAEAFF.

In regard to this clone: Other nucleotide sequences in the sample specify the same CDR3. The chain is built from TRBV7-9 and TRBJ2-5, with D hard to call. The CDR3 contains 14 residues. Trimming took off 2 bases at V and 1 base at J, with 8 bases between the two ends. From germline, CDR1 is SEHNR and CDR2 FQNEAQ (reference sequence). DNA for the CDR3: TGTGCCAGCAGCTTAAGAACCCTCCAAGAGACCCAGTACTTC. It codes for CASSLRTLQETQYF. The whole variable domain, filled in from reference TRBV7-9 and TRBJ2-5, reads DTGVSQNPRHKITKRGQNVTFRCDPISEHNRLYWYRQTLGQGPEFLTYFQNEAQLEKSRLLSDRFSAERPKGSFSTLEIQRTEQGDSAMYLCASSLRTLQETQYFGPGTRLLVL.